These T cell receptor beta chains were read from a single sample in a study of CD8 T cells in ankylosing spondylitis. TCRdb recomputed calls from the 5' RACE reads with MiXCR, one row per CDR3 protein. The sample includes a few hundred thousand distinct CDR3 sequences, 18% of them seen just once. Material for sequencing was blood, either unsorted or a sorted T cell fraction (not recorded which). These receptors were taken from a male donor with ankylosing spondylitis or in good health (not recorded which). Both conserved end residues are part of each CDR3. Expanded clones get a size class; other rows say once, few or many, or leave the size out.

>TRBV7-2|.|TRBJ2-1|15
CASSLWASGHNEQFF
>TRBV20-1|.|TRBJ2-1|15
CSASEAAGDLGEQFF
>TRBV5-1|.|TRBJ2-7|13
CASRWGQSYEQYF
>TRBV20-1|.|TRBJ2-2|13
CSASGRGTGELFF
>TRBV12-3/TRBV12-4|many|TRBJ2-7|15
CASSLSPRRNYEQYF
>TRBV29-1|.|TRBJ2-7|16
CSVEGGTSRRGYEQYF
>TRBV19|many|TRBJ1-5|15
CASRSGTGVHQPQHF
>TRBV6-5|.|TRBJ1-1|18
CASSYSLGQGFGGTEAFF
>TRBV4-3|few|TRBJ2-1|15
CASSQDWTRGDEQFF
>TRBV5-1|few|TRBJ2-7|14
CASSLQDRAGEQYF
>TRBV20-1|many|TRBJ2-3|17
CSARGLAGDRWTDTQYF
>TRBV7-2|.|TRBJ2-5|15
CASSLARGGLETQYF
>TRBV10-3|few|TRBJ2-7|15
CAISDPDRDHYEQYF
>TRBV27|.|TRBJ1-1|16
CASSLFPVEGGTEAFF
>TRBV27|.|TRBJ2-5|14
CASSLSPYQETQYF
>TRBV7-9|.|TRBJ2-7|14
CASSPGQFAYEQYF
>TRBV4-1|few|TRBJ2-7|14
CASSPVGTSYEQYF
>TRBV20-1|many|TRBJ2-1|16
CSAMPVSQGESNEQFF
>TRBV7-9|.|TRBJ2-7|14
CASSPPPGTYEQYF
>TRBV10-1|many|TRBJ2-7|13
CASSAGVDYEQYF
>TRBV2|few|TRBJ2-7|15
CASSEAPAGAYEQYF
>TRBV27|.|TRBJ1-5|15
CASSRGTGLNQPQHF
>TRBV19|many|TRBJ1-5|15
CASSARHQVSEPQHF
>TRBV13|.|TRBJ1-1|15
CASSQPQGIRPEAFF
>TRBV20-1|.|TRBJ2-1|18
CSARDVFRASANDNEQFF
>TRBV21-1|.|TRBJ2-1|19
CASSKGTSGSLSSYNEQFF
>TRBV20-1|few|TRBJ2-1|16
CSFRGGPTGSYNEQFF